The clone carrying this T cell receptor (beta chain) was recorded at least ten times. Its specificity is not known. Relying on iRepertoire HTBI primers and Arm-PCR of CDR3 regions, the team built TCR beta libraries. One entry per CDR3 protein, called by TCRdb with MiXCR from the multiplex PCR reads. The sample shows about 430,000 distinct CDR3 sequences, about 15% of them seen only once. The time point was: newly diagnosed GD, antithyroid drugs for less than 3 months. RNA extracted from PBMCs served as the sequencing template. These data originate in a study of regulatory T cells in long-lasting Graves disease. Study background: Newly diagnosed Graves' patients had under 3 months of antithyroid drugs. Study results and limitations: Persistent Graves' patients had lower TCR diversity than newly diagnosed ones.

Trimming cost V 6 bases and J 11 bases; bases outside gene matches: 6. The CDR3 runs to 12 residues. The germline CDR1 and CDR2 sequences are SGHAT and FQNNGV. The sample was also linked to a second study, of T cells in Graves' hyperthyroidism and ophthalmopathy. According to that study: Thyroid ultrasound, orbital computed tomography, clinical symptoms, and serum thyroxine and TRAb underpinned diagnoses.

The sequence came from a woman aged 40 to 50 with Graves disease. The material sequenced was peripheral blood mononuclear cells (PBMCs), taken at new diagnosis, from a patient treated with antithyroid drugs. V gene TRBV11-2 combines with J gene TRBJ2-5, with 10 bases that match TRBD2. CDR3 sequence (DNA): TGTGCCAGCAGGGAAACTAGCGGGATTCAGTACTTC. It codes for CASRETSGIQYF.